This paragraph covers one T cell receptor beta chain sequence. TCRdb re-derived calls from the 5' RACE reads in MiXCR, one entry per CDR3 protein. The table shows a few hundred thousand distinct CDR3 sequences, with about 3% occurring only once. The data originate from a study of T cells after yellow fever vaccination. The CDR3 is made up of 15 amino acids. Germline V lookup: CDR1 SGHVS, CDR2 FQNEAQ. Deletions cut 0 bases from V and 5 bases from J, with 11 bases between. V usage is TRBV7-8 and J usage is TRBJ1-5; D gene ambiguous. The sequences come from CD4+ T cells sorted from PBMCs, collected 10 days after the yellow fever booster vaccination. The receptor's source is a man aged 18 to 35 who received the YFV17D yellow fever vaccine. The CDR3 nucleotides are TGTGCCAGCAGCTTAGCGTTTCCCGGTGATCAGCCCCAGCATTTT. Translation gives CASSLAFPGDQPQHF.